Each of the 19 T cell receptor beta chains below was sequenced from the same sample in a study of blood T cell repertoires in COVID-19. Sequencing used immunoSEQ multiplex PCR; TCRdb keeps in-frame clones, though not all of them. The top ten hold 7.4% of the sample, which has a few hundred thousand clones, approximately 80% seen once. Sequencing was performed on peripheral blood. The receptors stem from a woman between 50 and 59 years old with acute or convalescent COVID-19.

The rearrangement links TRBV5-8 to TRBJ2-7, with a tentative D call TRBD1 (6 bases). The length of the CDR3 is 15 residues. Trimming removed 6 bases from V and 2 bases from J, with 18 bases in between. Per germline, CDR1 SGHTS and CDR2 YDEGEE. CDR3 nucleotide sequence: TGTGCCAGCAAGGGGGTCGGGAAGCCCCCCTACGAGCAGTACTTC. Its translation is CASKGVGKPPYEQYF.

The J gene is TRBJ1-3, the V gene TRBV27; D is undetermined. V dropped 0 bases and J dropped 4 bases, with 7 bases sitting between them. Germline V gene lookup returns CDR1 MNHEY and CDR2 SMNVEV (reference sequence). This CDR3 contains 14 residues. The DNA of the CDR3 is TGTGCCAGCAGTTTATCTTCGAGGGGAAACACCATATATTTT. Protein: CASSLSSRGNTIYF.

The chain employs TRBV19 and TRBJ1-1; the D is unclear. In germline, CDR1 is LNHDA, CDR2 SQIVND (reference sequence). Deletions cut 5 bases from V and 0 bases from J, with 13 bases between. There are 15 residues in the CDR3. The DNA of the CDR3 is TGTGCCAGTAGTCCAGACATATATCTGAACACTGAAGCTTTCTTT. Protein: CASSPDIYLNTEAFF.

The genes are TRBV6-1 and TRBJ1-1; D is undetermined. The CDR3 spans 14 residues. Trimming stripped 3 bases from V and 0 bases from J, with 8 bases between. From germline, CDR1 is MNHNS and CDR2 SASEGT. CDR3 sequence: CASSEHSLNTEAFF. CDR3 DNA: TGTGCCAGCAGTGAGCACAGTTTGAACACTGAAGCTTTCTTT.

The chain uses TRBV6-4 and TRBJ1-6; D possibly corresponds to TRBD1 (5 bases). Germline-derived CDR1 and CDR2 are MRHNA and SNTAGT. Trimming removed 6 bases from V and 8 bases from J, with 11 bases in between. The length of the CDR3 is 13 residues. The CDR3 DNA reads TGTGCCAGCAGCCCCGACAGAGATTCACCCCTCCACTTT. Encoded protein: CASSPDRDSPLHF.

This chain joins TRBV28 and TRBJ2-2; 8 bases are shared with TRBD2. Losses at the gene ends were 4 bases for V and 6 bases for J; bases not matched to a gene: 10. This CDR3 region has 16 residues. Germline V lookup: CDR1 MDHEN, CDR2 SYDVKM. The CDR3 sequence is CASSSFREGPAGELFF. Here the CDR3 DNA reads TGTGCCAGCAGTTCCTTTCGGGAGGGCCCCGCCGGGGAGCTGTTTTTT.

The J gene is TRBJ2-7, the V gene TRBV5-1, with no clear D. Germline V lookup: CDR1 SGHRS, CDR2 YFSETQ. Trimming took off 0 bases at V and 0 bases at J, with 10 bases between the two ends. This CDR3 is built from 15 residues. The CDR3 sequence: CASSLAGGFSYEQYF. The CDR3 coding sequence is TGCGCCAGCAGCTTGGCCGGCGGCTTCTCCTACGAGCAGTACTTC.

J is TRBJ2-7 and V is TRBV28, with D possibly TRBD1 on 5 matching bases. CDR1 MDHEN and CDR2 SYDVKM come from the germline V gene. The CDR3 extends over 11 amino acids. The V end was cut by 5 bases, the J end by 6 bases, with 8 bases between. CDR3 amino acids: CASSPRGEQYF. Here the CDR3 DNA reads TGTGCCAGCAGTCCTAGGGGCGAGCAGTACTTC.

This rearrangement joins TRBV5-1 to TRBJ2-5; TRBD2 might be the D (6 bases). Germline CDR1 and CDR2: SGHRS and YFSETQ. This CDR3 is built from 13 residues. Trimming removed 5 bases from V and 1 base from J, with 9 bases in between. CDR3 loop: CASRTGLQETQYF. Written as DNA, the CDR3 is TGCGCCAGCAGGACGGGACTCCAAGAGACCCAGTACTTC. The whole variable domain, filled in from reference TRBV5-1 and TRBJ2-5, reads KAGVTQTPRYLIKTRGQQVTLSCSPISGHRSVSWYQQTPGQGLQFLFEYFSETQRNKGNFPGRFSGRQFSNSRSEMNVSTLELGDSALYLCASRTGLQETQYFGPGTRLLVL.

This chain uses TRBV11-1 with TRBJ2-4, with 10 bases identical to TRBD1. Trimming took 3 bases from V and 7 from J; bases not matched to a gene: 3. The CDR3 consists of 14 residues. CDR1 and CDR2 from the germline V gene are SGHAT and FQDESV (reference sequence). The CDR3 loop reads CASSLGQGINIQYF. The DNA for the CDR3 is TGTGCCAGCAGCTTGGGACAGGGGATCAACATTCAGTACTTC.

This sequence joins TRBV2 and TRBJ2-5, with a tentative D call TRBD2 (5 bases). The ends were cut back, 8 bases at V and 2 bases at J, with 12 bases in the middle. This CDR3 has 13 residues. Germline V gene data show CDR1 as SNHLY and CDR2 as FYNNEI. Here the CDR3 reads CASQTDSQETQYF. The CDR3 bases are TGTGCCAGCCAGACGGACTCTCAAGAGACCCAGTACTTC.

V gene TRBV19 combines with J gene TRBJ2-3; the D gene is possibly TRBD2 (6 bases). Trimming pared 6 bases from V and 1 base from J, leaving 11 bases between. The CDR3 loop spans 14 amino acids. Germline assignment: CDR1 LNHDA and CDR2 SQIVND (reference sequence). In nucleotides, the CDR3 is TGTGCCAGTAGGGATAGCGGCGGCACAGATACGCAGTATTTT. This sequence encodes CASRDSGGTDTQYF.

This chain connects TRBV21-1 to TRBJ2-1; TRBD2, the D gene given by the table, was not confirmed from the DNA. TRBV21-1 is classified as a pseudogene. CDR3 length: 21 residues. This CDR3 reads CASSKALRCAGGPRWNNEQFF. DNA for the CDR3: TGTGCCAGCAGCAAAGCCTTGAGGTGCGCGGGAGGGCCTCGTTGGAACAATGAGCAGTTCTTC.

The rearrangement joins TRBV6-1 to TRBJ2-2; 7 positions match TRBD2. J lost 3 bases, V lost 4 bases, and 14 bases had no gene match. The CDR3 covers 18 residues. From germline, CDR1 is MNHNS and CDR2 SASEGT. CDR3 sequence reads: CASSVIFRGREDTGELFF. CDR3 nucleotides: TGTGCCAGCAGTGTAATTTTCCGAGGGAGGGAGGACACCGGGGAGCTGTTTTTT.

The chain uses TRBV12-3 or TRBV12-4 and TRBJ2-7, with D perhaps matching TRBD2 (5 bases). V was shortened by 5 bases and J by 3 bases, with 8 bases between the two germline ends. The CDR3 consists of 12 residues. The DNA for the CDR3 is TGTGCCAGCAGTCTCGCGGGCTACGAGCAGTACTTC. Protein: CASSLAGYEQYF.

V usage is TRBV6-5 and J usage is TRBJ1-4; possibly TRBD1 for D (6 bases). Germline CDR1 and CDR2: MNHEY and SVGAGI. Trimming shortened V by 4 bases and J by 0 bases, and 9 bases separated the two germline ends. The CDR3 has 15 amino acids. CDR3 nucleotides: TGTGCCAGCAGTTCTGAGGGGGCAACTAATGAAAAACTGTTTTTT. This translates into CASSSEGATNEKLFF.

J is TRBJ2-7 and V is TRBV7-8; D gene ambiguous. V lost 5 bases and J 5 bases, leaving 10 bases between the germline ends. The germline V gene has CDR1 SGHVS and CDR2 FQNEAQ. CDR3 length: 12 residues. CDR3 coding DNA: TGTGCCAGCAGCCCCCTTTCCGACGAGCAGTACTTC. Residues: CASSPLSDEQYF.

The CDR3 bases are TGTGCCAGCAAATTTAGCGGGCAAGAGACCCAGTACTTC. This sequence encodes CASKFSGQETQYF. The genes are TRBV6-5 and TRBJ2-5; 7 bases are a match to TRBD2. CDR1 is MNHEY and CDR2 is SVGAGI in the germline V gene. The junction had 4 bases not matched to a gene; V was cut back by 7 bases and J by 2 bases. CDR3 length: 13 residues.

The genes are TRBV5-1 and TRBJ2-2, with D unresolved. Germline CDR1 SGHRS, CDR2 YFSETQ. The CDR3 sequence is 13 residues long. Trimming took off 4 bases at V and 3 bases at J, with 7 bases between the two ends. The CDR3 DNA sequence: TGCGCCAGCAGCCTGCGTTACACCGGGGAGCTGTTTTTT. Its translation is CASSLRYTGELFF.